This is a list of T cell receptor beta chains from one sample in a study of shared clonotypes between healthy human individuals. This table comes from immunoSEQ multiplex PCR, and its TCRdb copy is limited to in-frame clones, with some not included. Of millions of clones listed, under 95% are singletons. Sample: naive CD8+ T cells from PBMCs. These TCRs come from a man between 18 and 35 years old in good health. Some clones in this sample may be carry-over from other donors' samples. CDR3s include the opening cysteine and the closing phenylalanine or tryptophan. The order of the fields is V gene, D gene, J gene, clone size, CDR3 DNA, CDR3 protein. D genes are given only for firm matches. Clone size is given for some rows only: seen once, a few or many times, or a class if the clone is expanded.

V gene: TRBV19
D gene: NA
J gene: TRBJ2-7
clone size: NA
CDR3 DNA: TGTGCCAGTAGTATAGCCAGCACGGGCGAGCAGTACTTC
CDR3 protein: CASSIASTGEQYF

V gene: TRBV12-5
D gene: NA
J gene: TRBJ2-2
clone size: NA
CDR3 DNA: TGTGCTAGTGGTCCCGGAATCGGGGAGCTGTTTTTT
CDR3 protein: CASGPGIGELFF

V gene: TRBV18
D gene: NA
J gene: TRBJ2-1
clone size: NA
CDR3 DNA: TGTGCCAGCTCACCACGGATCGATGAGCAGTTCTTC
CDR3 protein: CASSPRIDEQFF

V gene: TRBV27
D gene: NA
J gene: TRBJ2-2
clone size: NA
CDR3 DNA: TGTGCCAGCAGTTTAGCCTCAGGGATAAACACCGGGGAGCTGTTTTTT
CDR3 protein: CASSLASGINTGELFF

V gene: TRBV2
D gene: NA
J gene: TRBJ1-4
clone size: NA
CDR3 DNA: TGTGCCAGCAGTTTAGGGCCCGCAAATGAAAAACTGTTTTTT
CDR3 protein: CASSLGPANEKLFF

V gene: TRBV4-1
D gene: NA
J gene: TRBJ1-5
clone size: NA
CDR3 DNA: TGCGCCAGCAGCCAAGAGGGCCCAGGGAATCAGCCCCAGCATTTT
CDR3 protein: CASSQEGPGNQPQHF

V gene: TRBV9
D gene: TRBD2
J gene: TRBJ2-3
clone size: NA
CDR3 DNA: TGTGCCAGCAGCGTACCCCGGGATATCGATAGGCTAGCGGGAGTCGGGGATACGCAGTATTTT
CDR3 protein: CASSVPRDIDRLAGVGDTQYF

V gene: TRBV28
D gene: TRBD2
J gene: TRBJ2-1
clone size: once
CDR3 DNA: TGTGCCAGCAGCACCCTAGCGGGGAGGGGAGGTGAGCAGTTCTTC
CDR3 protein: CASSTLAGRGGEQFF

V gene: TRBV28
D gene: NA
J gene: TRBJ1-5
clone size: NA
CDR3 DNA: TGTGCCAGCAGTTTACGGGGTCGGAGCAATCAGCCCCAGCATTTT
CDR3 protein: CASSLRGRSNQPQHF

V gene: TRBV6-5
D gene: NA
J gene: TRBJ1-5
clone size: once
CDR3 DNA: TGTGCCAGCAGCCGCAGGGCTTACAATCAGCCCCAGCATTTT
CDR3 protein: CASSRRAYNQPQHF

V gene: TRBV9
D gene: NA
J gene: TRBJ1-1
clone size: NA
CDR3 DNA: TGTGCCAGCAGCGTAGCTGTGAATACTGAAGCTTTCTTT
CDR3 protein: CASSVAVNTEAFF

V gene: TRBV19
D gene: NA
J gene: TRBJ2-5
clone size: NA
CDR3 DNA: TGTGCCAGTAGTGGTACGGGAAACGACCAAGAGACCCAGTACTTC
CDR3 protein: CASSGTGNDQETQYF

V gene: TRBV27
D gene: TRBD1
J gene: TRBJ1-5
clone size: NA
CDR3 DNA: TGTGCCAGCAGTTTGGGACAGGGGGCCCTAAGGCCCCAGCATTTT
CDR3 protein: CASSLGQGALRPQHF

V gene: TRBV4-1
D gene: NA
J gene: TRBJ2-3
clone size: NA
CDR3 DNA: TGCGCCAGCAGCCTCACAGTTGTGGCCCCGCGTGATACGCAGTATTTT
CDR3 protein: CASSLTVVAPRDTQYF

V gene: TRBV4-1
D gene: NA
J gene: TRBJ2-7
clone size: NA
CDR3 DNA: TGCGCCAGCAGCCAAACCGGCTTCTACGAGCAGTACTTC
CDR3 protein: CASSQTGFYEQYF

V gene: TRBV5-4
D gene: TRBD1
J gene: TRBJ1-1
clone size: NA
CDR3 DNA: TGTGCCAGCAGCTACGACAGGGGTGTAGCTTTCTTT
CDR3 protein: CASSYDRGVAFF

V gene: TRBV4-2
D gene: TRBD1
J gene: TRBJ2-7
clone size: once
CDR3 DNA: TGTGCCAGCAGCCAAGGACCCTCAGGGACAGGGGCCTACGAGCAGTACTTC
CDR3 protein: CASSQGPSGTGAYEQYF

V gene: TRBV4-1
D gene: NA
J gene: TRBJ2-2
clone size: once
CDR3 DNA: TGCGCCAGCAGCCAGTTGATCGGGGGGGAGCTGTTTTTT
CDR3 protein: CASSQLIGGELFF

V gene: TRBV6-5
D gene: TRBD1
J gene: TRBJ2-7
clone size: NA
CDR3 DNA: TGTGCCAGCAGTTACGGGGACAGCTCCTACGAGCAGTACTTC
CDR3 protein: CASSYGDSSYEQYF

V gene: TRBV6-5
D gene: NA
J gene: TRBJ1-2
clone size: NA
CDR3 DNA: TGTGCCAGCAGCTCAGGACAGATACTTGGCTACACCTTC
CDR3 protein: CASSSGQILGYTF

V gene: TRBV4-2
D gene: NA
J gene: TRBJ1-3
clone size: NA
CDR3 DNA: TGTGCCAGCAGCCAGGACGACTTCAGGGCTGGAAACACCATATATTTT
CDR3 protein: CASSQDDFRAGNTIYF

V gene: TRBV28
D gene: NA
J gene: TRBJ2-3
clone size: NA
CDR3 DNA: TGTGCCAGCAGTCTAATCCGGGACATCCCAGATACGCAGTATTTT
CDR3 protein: CASSLIRDIPDTQYF

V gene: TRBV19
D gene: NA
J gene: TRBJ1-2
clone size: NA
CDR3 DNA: TGTGCCAGTAGTATAGGGTCCAGGGATGGCTACACCTTC
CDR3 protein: CASSIGSRDGYTF

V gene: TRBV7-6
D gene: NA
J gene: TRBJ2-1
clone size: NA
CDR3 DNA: TGTGCCAGCAGCTTCACCCACAGGGTTCCTTACAATGAGCAGTTCTTC
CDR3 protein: CASSFTHRVPYNEQFF

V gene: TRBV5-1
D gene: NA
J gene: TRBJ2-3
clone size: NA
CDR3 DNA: TGCGCCAGCAGACCGGTAGCGGATACGCAGTATTTT
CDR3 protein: CASRPVADTQYF

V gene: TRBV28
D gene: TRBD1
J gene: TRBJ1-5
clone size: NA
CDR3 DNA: TGTGCCAGCAGGGGGACAGGGAGCAATCAGCCCCAGCATTTT
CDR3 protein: CASRGTGSNQPQHF

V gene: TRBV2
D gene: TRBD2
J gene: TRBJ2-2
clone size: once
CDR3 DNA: TGTGCCAGCTATGGGGAGGGTGTTGCCGGGGAGCTGTTTTTT
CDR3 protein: CASYGEGVAGELFF

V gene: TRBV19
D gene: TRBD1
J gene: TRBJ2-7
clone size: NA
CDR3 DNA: TGTGCCAGTAGTATAGCAGGGACAGGGGTCGAGCAGTACTTC
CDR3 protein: CASSIAGTGVEQYF

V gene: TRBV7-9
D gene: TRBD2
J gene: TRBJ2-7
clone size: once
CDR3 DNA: TGTGCCAGCAGCCCCAGCGGGAGTAACGACGAGCAGTACTTC
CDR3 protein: CASSPSGSNDEQYF

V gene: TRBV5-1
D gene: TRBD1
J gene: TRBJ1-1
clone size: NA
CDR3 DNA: TGCGCCAGCAGCCCAGGGGACAGGGGCCCGGTGAACACTGAAGCTTTCTTT
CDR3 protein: CASSPGDRGPVNTEAFF

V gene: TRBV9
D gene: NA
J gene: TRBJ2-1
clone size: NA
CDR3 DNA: TGTGCCAGCAGCGCCGGCGGAGGCGTAGGTGAGCAGTTCTTC
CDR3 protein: CASSAGGGVGEQFF

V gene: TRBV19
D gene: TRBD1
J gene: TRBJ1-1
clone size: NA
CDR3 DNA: TGTGCCAGTAGTACGCGCCGGGGGACAGGGAACACTGAAGCTTTCTTT
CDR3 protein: CASSTRRGTGNTEAFF

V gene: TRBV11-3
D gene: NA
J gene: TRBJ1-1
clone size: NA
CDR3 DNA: TGTGCCAGCAGCTTTTACGGGGGCGGCTTATACGCTTTCTTT
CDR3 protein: CASSFYGGGLYAFF

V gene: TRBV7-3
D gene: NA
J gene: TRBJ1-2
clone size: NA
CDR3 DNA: TGTGCCAGCAGCTTATTCACAGATTCTGGCTACACCTTC
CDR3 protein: CASSLFTDSGYTF

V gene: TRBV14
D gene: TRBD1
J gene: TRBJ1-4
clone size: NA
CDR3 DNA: TGTGCCAGCAGCCGTACGACAGGGGAGCGGCAAAAACTGTTTTTT
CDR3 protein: CASSRTTGERQKLFF

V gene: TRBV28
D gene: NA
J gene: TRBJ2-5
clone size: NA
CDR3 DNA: TGTGCCAGCAGTCCCGCGCGGAATGGAGAGACCCAGTACTTC
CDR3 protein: CASSPARNGETQYF

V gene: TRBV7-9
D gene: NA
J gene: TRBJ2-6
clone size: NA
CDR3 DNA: TGTGCCAGCAGCTCGAATCCGGGGACGGTGGGCTCTGGGGCCAACGTCCTGACTTTC
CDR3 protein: CASSSNPGTVGSGANVLTF

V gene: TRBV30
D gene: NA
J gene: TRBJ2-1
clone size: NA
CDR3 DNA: TGTGCCTGGGAGGCCTCACGGGAGCAGTTCTTC
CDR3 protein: CAWEASREQFF

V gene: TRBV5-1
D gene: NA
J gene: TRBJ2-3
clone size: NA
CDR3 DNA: TGCGCCAGCAGCCCTCTGAGCATTGCTTTCACAGATACGCAGTATTTT
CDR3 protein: CASSPLSIAFTDTQYF

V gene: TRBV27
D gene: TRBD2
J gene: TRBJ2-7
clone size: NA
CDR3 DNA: TGTGCCAGCAGTCGCCTGACTAGCGGGGGCCCCTACGAGCAGTACTTC
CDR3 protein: CASSRLTSGGPYEQYF

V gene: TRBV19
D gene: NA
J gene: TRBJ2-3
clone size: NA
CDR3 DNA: TGTGCCAGTAGTATAAGGAGGGGTGGCACAGATACGCAGTATTTT
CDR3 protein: CASSIRRGGTDTQYF

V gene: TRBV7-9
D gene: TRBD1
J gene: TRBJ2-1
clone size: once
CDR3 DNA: TGTGCCAGCAGCGACAGGGGTCTCGATGAGCAGTTCTTC
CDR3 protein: CASSDRGLDEQFF

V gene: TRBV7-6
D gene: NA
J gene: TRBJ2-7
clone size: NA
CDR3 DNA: TGTGCCAGCAGCTACCGCAGTTCCTACGAGCAGTACTTC
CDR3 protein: CASSYRSSYEQYF